Included here is one T cell receptor beta chain sequence, with context. This clonotype was seen ten or more times. There is no known antigen for this receptor. No much larger clonotype is one base removed from it; base qualities were not supplied. The CDR3 spans 16 residues, from the cysteine through the phenylalanine. The retained sequence is limited to the CDR3, 48 bases, with the frame set at the first base. The V and J ends are trimmed by 3 bases and 3 bases, leaving 18 bases between them. Reading the germline V gene (reference sequence) gives CDR1 DFQATT and CDR2 SNEGSKA. Libraries came from RACE. The sample was run on a NextSeq 500. Library preparation attached unique molecular identifiers to individual cDNA molecules for quantitative, reproducible TCR counting. The authors processed their data as follows. Samples had a median of 95,638 TCRs, with a range from 23,224 to 690,600. The Decombinator software suite was used to annotate V, J and CDR3 in the TCR reads. Every sample was subsampled to the same number of TCRs (28,000) for the PS versus PT1 abundance plots. TCRs were defined as expanded if absent before sensitization and observed at least eight times at the 2-week time point. TCRdb reprocessed the public reads (quality trimming at Q25 with fastp, clone calling with MiXCR) and kept in-frame beta chains. CDR3 protein sequences are deduplicated, and each keeps its most common genes and DNA. TCRdb assigned the V and J calls; the authors' analysis was not used. This sample holds 35,000 to 50,000 distinct CDR3 sequences; 4.3% were observed only once. About 1.5% of the sample belongs to the ten largest clones.

The sample belongs to a study of human T cells and chemical hapten exposure (dated by TCRdb to the early 2020s). At the level of the whole study: Libraries were pooled for sequencing, and per-sample TCR yields varied mainly because of small differences in library volumes within the pool. This study followed changes in the peripheral blood TCR repertoire in vivo during primary and secondary sensitization of alopecia patients to the hapten diphenylcyclopropenone (DPC). Both TCR alpha and TCR beta chains were sequenced from each blood RNA sample.

Results the study describes overall, beyond this receptor: After repeated subsampling, changes were observed in the strength of the expansion versus patch-test correlation and in the threshold at which the correlation became significant. DPC sensitization did not change the number of TCRs with a frequency above 1 in 1000, and there was no evidence of changes in global repertoire structure.

Read against the paper, the sample's time point label means: healthy volunteer bleed at 2 weeks. Total RNA was isolated from unfractionated whole blood collected in Tempus Blood RNA tubes. Roughly 5 healthy volunteers served as TCR sequencing controls and were bled at day 0, 2 weeks and 6 weeks. The rearrangement joined TRBV20-1 to TRBJ2-1; the D gene is perhaps TRBD1 or TRBD2, as each covers 6 bases. This receptor was obtained from a female donor in good health. Some clones in this sample may be carry-over from other donors' samples. Sequenced input: whole blood. The encoded CDR3 is CSARGFSGGFYNEQFF. Read as DNA, the sequence is TGCAGTGCTAGGGGTTTCTCCGGGGGCTTCTACAATGAGCAGTTCTTC.